The 32 T cell receptor beta chains below all came from one sample that was sequenced in a study of T cells in Graves' hyperthyroidism and ophthalmopathy. Amplified TCR beta CDR3 regions derived from RNA transcripts. When the TCR CDR3 underwent first-round RT-PCR, the HTBI primer set was used. TCRdb recomputed calls from the multiplex PCR reads with MiXCR, one row per CDR3 protein. The table lists over 250,000 distinct CDR3 sequences, around a quarter of them singletons. Sequenced input: blood. The receptors shown here come from a man between 35 and 55 years old with Graves' hyperthyroidism that later progressed to Graves' ophthalmopathy.

This chain links TRBV6-2 or TRBV6-3 with TRBJ2-7, with TRBD1 matching over 9 bases. Germline loops: CDR1 MNHEY, CDR2 SVGEGT. This CDR3 spans 16 amino acids. Unmatched junction bases numbered 11, after V lost 5 bases and J lost 3 bases. CDR3 residues: CASSQPDRGFLYEQYF. CDR3 in DNA: TGTGCCAGCAGTCAACCGGACAGGGGATTCCTCTACGAGCAGTACTTC.

This clonotype was observed at least ten times. In DNA, the CDR3 is TGCAGTGCTATTCAGTTGAACACTGAAGCTTTCTTT. This codes for CSAIQLNTEAFF. The chain is built from TRBV20-1 and TRBJ1-1; D not certain. The CDR3 length is 12 residues. The germline V gene encodes CDR1 DFQATT and CDR2 SNEGSKA (reference sequence). Trimming left V 4 bases short and J 0 bases short, with 6 bases between.

This clonotype was observed at least ten times. The rearrangement joins TRBV30 to TRBJ1-5, with D hard to call. This CDR3 is 13 amino acids long. The V gene lost 5 bases and the J gene lost 0 bases, with 8 bases spanning the gap. Per germline, CDR1 GTSNPN and CDR2 SVGIG (reference sequence). CDR3 coding DNA: TGTGCCTGGGCCGACGCTAGCAATCAGCCCCAGCATTTT. Translated, it gives CAWADASNQPQHF. Together with reference TRBV30 and TRBJ1-5, the CDR3 gives the full variable domain: SQTIHQWPATLVQPVGSPLSLECTVEGTSNPNLYWYRQAAGRGLQLLFYSVGIGQISSEVPQNLSASRPQDRQFILSSKKLLLSDSGFYLCAWADASNQPQHFGDGTRLSIL.

The rearrangement links TRBV28 to TRBJ1-1; D unclear. Trimming pared 3 bases from V and 6 bases from J, leaving 14 bases between. The CDR3 has 14 residues. Per germline, CDR1 MDHEN and CDR2 SYDVKM. CDR3 in amino acids: CASSFSGGASEAFF. DNA for the CDR3: TGTGCCAGCAGTTTTTCGGGAGGCGCGTCTGAAGCTTTCTTT.

This clonotype has a handful of counts. This CDR3 is CASSLGGLGGGGEQYF. The CDR3 coding sequence is TGTGCCAGCAGTTTAGGGGGACTAGGCGGGGGTGGCGAGCAGTACTTC. The gene calls are TRBV12-3 or TRBV12-4 and TRBJ2-7, with TRBD2 matching over 8 bases. This CDR3 has 16 amino acids. With 1 base clipped from V and 6 bases from J, the junction kept 11 bases outside the gene matches.

This clonotype was detected many times. This sequence joins TRBV19 and TRBJ1-5; D gene ambiguous. The CDR3 spans 18 residues. Germline V CDR1 and CDR2: LNHDA, SQIVND (reference sequence). V was clipped by 5 bases and J by 0 bases, with 20 bases between them. CDR3 sequence (DNA): TGTGCCAGTAGTCCGAGGGCAGGACGGCCTTATAGCAATCAGCCCCAGCATTTT. It translates to CASSPRAGRPYSNQPQHF.

This clonotype was picked up a small number of times. This chain joins TRBV7-2 and TRBJ2-5; TRBD2 aligns across 7 bases. The CDR3 is 14 amino acids. Germline lookup yields CDR1 SGHTA and CDR2 FQGNSA. Losses at the gene ends were 4 bases for V and 0 bases for J; bases not matched to a gene: 2. The DNA for the CDR3 is TGTGCCAGCAGCTCACTAGCGTACCAAGAGACCCAGTACTTC. This codes for CASSSLAYQETQYF.

Ten or more counts support this clonotype. The chain employs TRBV12-3 or TRBV12-4 and TRBJ2-7; no clear D. Trimming left V 3 bases short and J 2 bases short, with 17 bases between. The CDR3 is made up of 16 amino acids. CDR3 amino acids: CASSFRNQRSPYEQYF. The CDR3 region has the DNA TGTGCCAGCAGTTTTCGGAACCAGAGGTCTCCCTACGAGCAGTACTTC.

This clonotype was counted a few times. The chain recombines TRBV12-3 or TRBV12-4 with TRBJ1-2; a weak D match, TRBD1 (6 bases). V lost 3 bases to trimming and J lost 4 bases, with 12 bases between them. The CDR3 covers 14 residues. CDR3 residues: CASSLGQETYGYTF. Here the CDR3 DNA reads TGTGCCAGCAGTTTGGGACAAGAAACCTATGGCTACACCTTC.

This clonotype was counted many times. The chain has TRBV6-5 and TRBJ1-2; D call uncertain. Germline V gives CDR1 MNHEY, CDR2 SVGAGI. Trimming took 5 bases from V and 6 from J, leaving 19 bases between them. The CDR3 covers 15 residues. In DNA, the CDR3 is TGTGCCAGCAGTAGTCAGCGGGATCTAGGTCATGGCTACACCTTC. This sequence encodes CASSSQRDLGHGYTF.

This clonotype was recorded many times. The rearrangement uses TRBV20-1 and TRBJ1-1; 8 nucleotides align to TRBD1. This CDR3 has 15 amino acids. Germline V gives CDR1 DFQATT, CDR2 SNEGSKA (reference sequence). J gave up 4 bases and V 2 bases, and 9 bases lay outside the gene matches. The CDR3: CSARNPTGAVTEAFF. The CDR3 coding sequence is TGCAGTGCTAGAAACCCGACAGGGGCGGTCACTGAAGCTTTCTTT.

Ten or more counts support this clonotype. This chain connects TRBV20-1 to TRBJ2-7; 14 nucleotides align to TRBD2. The CDR3 spans 18 residues. Germline V lookup: CDR1 DFQATT, CDR2 SNEGSKA (reference sequence). V was pared by 3 bases and J by 7 bases, with 17 bases of the junction left unmatched. The CDR3 loop reads CSARIGTIGTSGRLEQYF. CDR3 nucleotides: TGCAGTGCTAGGATAGGGACGATCGGGACTAGCGGGAGATTGGAGCAGTACTTC.

This clonotype has ten or more counts. The chain has TRBV15 and TRBJ1-6, with 7 nucleotides matching TRBD1. This CDR3 comprises 15 residues. Germline CDR1 is LNHNV and CDR2 is YYDKDF (reference sequence). V shed 9 bases, J shed 9 bases, and the junction held 14 bases outside the gene matches. The CDR3 region has the DNA TGTGCCACGAGAGGCCCCGGGACAGTTTCTTCACCCCTCCACTTT. Its protein is CATRGPGTVSSPLHF. Full variable domain (remainder filled in from reference TRBV15 and TRBJ1-6): DAMVIQNPRYQVTQFGKPVTLSCSQTLNHNVMYWYQQKSSQAPKLLFHYYDKDFNNEADTPDNFQSRRPNTSFCFLDIRSPGLGDTAMYLCATRGPGTVSSPLHFGNGTRLTVT.

This clonotype was seen repeatedly, ten times or more. An end of the junction does not agree with germline; a read error may underlie this. The chain has TRBV9 and TRBJ1-1; D unresolved. CDR1 and CDR2 from the germline V gene are SGDLS and YYNGEE. The CDR3 covers 14 residues. The CDR3 protein is CACSSDRLNTEAFF. The DNA for the CDR3 is TGTGCCTGCAGCAGTGACCGATTGAACACTGAAGCTTTCTTT.

In its sample, this clonotype was seen many times. The chain recombines TRBV6-5 with TRBJ1-2; 8 nucleotides agree with TRBD1. The CDR3 consists of 15 residues. CDR1 and CDR2 from the germline V gene are MNHEY and SVGAGI. The V segment lost 2 bases and the J segment 7 bases; nucleotides outside the gene matches: 9. CDR3: CASSYAWGQAGGYTF. CDR3 DNA sequence: TGTGCCAGCAGTTACGCTTGGGGACAGGCGGGTGGCTACACCTTC.

This clonotype has a count of ten or more. The V gene is TRBV3-1, the J gene TRBJ1-1; a weak D match, TRBD1 (5 bases). V lost 3 bases and J 3 bases, leaving 8 bases between the germline ends. CDR3 length: 13 amino acids. CDR1 and CDR2 (germline): LGHDT, YNNKEL (reference sequence). The CDR3 nucleotides read TGTGCCAGCAGCCACGTCAGGGACACTGAAGCTTTCTTT. Translation gives CASSHVRDTEAFF.

This clonotype showed up just a few times. The V call is TRBV6-1, the J call TRBJ1-3; D is uncertain. Trimming removed 5 bases at V and 6 bases at J, with 5 bases between. Germline-derived CDR1 and CDR2 are MNHNS and SASEGT. This CDR3 has 11 residues. The CDR3 loop is CASSRENTIYF. DNA for the CDR3: TGTGCCAGCAGTCGCGAAAACACCATATATTTT.

This clonotype was seen many times. J is TRBJ2-7 and V is TRBV20-1; D is perhaps TRBD1 (6 bases). Trimming cost V 6 bases and J 6 bases, with 18 bases left between them. The CDR3 covers 13 residues. Germline V lookup: CDR1 DFQATT, CDR2 SNEGSKA (reference sequence). The CDR3 here is CSATHRAKFEQYF. The CDR3 nucleotides read TGCAGTGCCACACACAGGGCCAAGTTCGAGCAGTACTTC.

This clonotype has ten or more counts. The J gene is TRBJ2-7, the V gene TRBV28, with D possibly TRBD2 on 6 matching bases. Trimming shortened V by 6 bases and J by 7 bases, and 19 bases separated the two germline ends. Germline V gene sequence: CDR1 MDHEN, CDR2 SYDVKM. The CDR3 contains 14 residues. The CDR3 reads CASRSLVGLGEQYF. The CDR3 nucleotides are TGTGCCAGCAGGTCCCTGGTGGGACTCGGAGAGCAGTACTTC. Full variable domain (missing parts from reference TRBV28 and TRBJ2-7): DVKVTQSSRYLVKRTGEKVFLECVQDMDHENMFWYRQDPGLGLRLIYFSYDVKMKEKGDIPEGYSVSREKKERFSLILESASTNQTSMYLCASRSLVGLGEQYFGPGTRLTVT.

This clonotype has more than one count but fewer than ten. The chain couples TRBV12-3 or TRBV12-4 to TRBJ1-2; a possible D gene is TRBD1 (6 bases). V shed 5 bases and J shed 10 bases, with 14 bases lying between them. The CDR3 runs 12 residues. The CDR3 DNA reads as TGTGCCAGCAGTGAAGGGGGACGATCCTACACCTTC. This codes for CASSEGGRSYTF.

There are many counts of this clonotype. V gene TRBV10-3 combines with J gene TRBJ2-5, with a weak D call TRBD1 (5 bases). Trimming cost V 3 bases and J 4 bases, with 15 bases left between them. This CDR3 has 15 amino acids. Germline V gene sequence: CDR1 ENHRY, CDR2 SYGVKD. For the CDR3, the DNA is TGTGCCATCAGTGACCGGCAGCTAGGGGTAGAGACCCAGTACTTC. Translated, it gives CAISDRQLGVETQYF.

At least ten counts were recorded for this clonotype. The chain uses TRBV30 and TRBJ1-6; possible D gene TRBD1, 5 bases. This CDR3 spans 16 amino acids. Germline CDR1 is GTSNPN and CDR2 is SVGIG (reference sequence). V was shortened by 4 bases and J by 0 bases, with 13 bases between the two germline ends. In nucleotides, the CDR3 is TGTGCCTGGATGGGGGTAGAAAGCTCCTATAATTCACCCCTCCACTTT. Amino acid sequence: CAWMGVESSYNSPLHF. The full variable domain, with the rest looked up from reference TRBV30 and TRBJ1-6, is SQTIHQWPATLVQPVGSPLSLECTVEGTSNPNLYWYRQAAGRGLQLLFYSVGIGQISSEVPQNLSASRPQDRQFILSSKKLLLSDSGFYLCAWMGVESSYNSPLHFGNGTRLTVT.

This clonotype appeared many times. The chain joins TRBV27 to TRBJ1-2; TRBD1 matches at 9 bases. The CDR3 runs 14 residues. V was pared by 8 bases and J by 8 bases, with 12 bases of the junction left unmatched. Germline assignment: CDR1 MNHEY and CDR2 SMNVEV (reference sequence). CDR3 in DNA: TGTGCCAGCGCCCAAGACAGGGGGGTCGACGGCTACACCTTC. Amino acid sequence: CASAQDRGVDGYTF.

This clonotype was seen many times. At one boundary the junction diverges from the germline segment, which might be a read error. The chain combines TRBV6-1 with TRBJ2-7, with TRBD1 matching 7 bases. Germline CDR1 reads MNHNS; CDR2 reads SASEGT. The CDR3 is 11 residues long. CDR3 bases: TGTGCCAGCAGGACAGGGTCCGAGCAGTGCTTC. Encoded protein: CASRTGSEQCF.

This clonotype was found a few times. The chain has TRBV11-2 and TRBJ1-5; possible D gene TRBD1, 6 bases. The CDR3 is made up of 13 amino acids. Germline CDR1 reads SGHAT; CDR2 reads FQNNGV. Trimming pared 2 bases from V and 6 bases from J, leaving 8 bases between. As DNA, the CDR3 is TGTGCCAGCAGCTTACCAGGGGCTCAGCCCCAGCATTTT. It specifies CASSLPGAQPQHF.

In its sample, this clonotype was seen many times. The CDR3 region is CASSDSGTSGTDTQYF. CDR3 DNA sequence: TGTGCCAGCAGTGACTCCGGGACTAGCGGCACAGATACGCAGTATTTT. The chain recombines TRBV25-1 with TRBJ2-3, with 10 positions matching TRBD2. This CDR3 is built from 16 residues. V shed 3 bases and J 1 base; nucleotides not matched to a gene: 4. From germline, CDR1 is MGHDK and CDR2 SYGVNS.

As for this clonotype: Given a much more abundant clone one base away, this may be a read error. The rearrangement links TRBV4-1 to TRBJ2-3, with unresolved D. The CDR3 covers 14 residues. The germline V and J ends were trimmed by 1 base and 2 bases, with 7 bases remaining between them. Germline lookup yields CDR1 MGHRA and CDR2 YSYEKL. DNA for the CDR3: TGCGCCAGCAGCCAAGTGTGGCCCACAGATACGCAGTATTTT. It specifies CASSQVWPTDTQYF.

This clonotype was recorded many times. The chain uses TRBV18 and TRBJ1-2; the match to TRBD1 covers 7 bases. This CDR3 contains 15 residues. Germline V gives CDR1 KGHSH, CDR2 LQKENI. The V and J ends lost 5 bases and 0 bases, in that order; junction bases with no gene match: 6. CDR3 residues: CASSNRGQTNYGYTF. The CDR3 nucleotides read TGTGCCAGCTCAAACAGGGGCCAGACTAACTATGGCTACACCTTC. The complete variable domain, with remaining parts taken from reference TRBV18 and TRBJ1-2, reads NAGVMQNPRHLVRRRGQEARLRCSPMKGHSHVYWYRQLPEEGLKFMVYLQKENIIDESGMPKERFSAEFPKEGPSILRIQQVVRGDSAAYFCASSNRGQTNYGYTFGSGTRLTVV.

This clonotype was observed many times. V usage is TRBV9 and J usage is TRBJ2-7, with D perhaps TRBD2 (5 bases). Germline assignment: CDR1 SGDLS and CDR2 YYNGEE. The CDR3 has 15 amino acids. The V gene lost 7 bases and the J gene lost 5 bases, with 22 bases spanning the gap. The CDR3 is CASSDGLTFVDEQYF. CDR3 coding DNA: TGTGCCAGCTCGGACGGACTTACCTTCGTGGACGAGCAGTACTTC.

This clonotype has at least ten counts. The V gene is TRBV7-6, the J gene TRBJ1-1; D possibly corresponds to TRBD1 (5 bases). Germline V gives CDR1 SGHVS, CDR2 FNYEAQ. Trimming removed 5 bases from V and 6 bases from J, with 13 bases in between. This CDR3 contains 13 residues. CDR3 protein: CASSPPDSSEAFF. The DNA of the CDR3 is TGTGCCAGCAGCCCGCCCGACAGCTCTGAAGCTTTCTTT.

The gene calls are TRBV12-3 or TRBV12-4 and TRBJ2-7; 10 bases match TRBD2. The trim removed 5 bases at V and 5 bases at J, leaving 12 bases unmatched. This CDR3 is built from 16 residues. The CDR3 spells CASSPTQAGGLNEQYF. DNA of the CDR3: TGTGCCAGCAGTCCGACCCAAGCGGGAGGGCTGAACGAGCAGTACTTC.

This chain joins TRBV5-8 and TRBJ2-2; 7 bases fit TRBD1. The V segment lost 3 bases and the J segment 6 bases; nucleotides outside the gene matches: 8. This CDR3 is built from 15 residues. CDR1 is SGHTS, CDR2 YDEGEE, per germline. The CDR3 coding sequence is TGTGCCAGCAGCTCCATAACAGGGGCCCCCGGGGAGCTGTTTTTT. As protein: CASSSITGAPGELFF.